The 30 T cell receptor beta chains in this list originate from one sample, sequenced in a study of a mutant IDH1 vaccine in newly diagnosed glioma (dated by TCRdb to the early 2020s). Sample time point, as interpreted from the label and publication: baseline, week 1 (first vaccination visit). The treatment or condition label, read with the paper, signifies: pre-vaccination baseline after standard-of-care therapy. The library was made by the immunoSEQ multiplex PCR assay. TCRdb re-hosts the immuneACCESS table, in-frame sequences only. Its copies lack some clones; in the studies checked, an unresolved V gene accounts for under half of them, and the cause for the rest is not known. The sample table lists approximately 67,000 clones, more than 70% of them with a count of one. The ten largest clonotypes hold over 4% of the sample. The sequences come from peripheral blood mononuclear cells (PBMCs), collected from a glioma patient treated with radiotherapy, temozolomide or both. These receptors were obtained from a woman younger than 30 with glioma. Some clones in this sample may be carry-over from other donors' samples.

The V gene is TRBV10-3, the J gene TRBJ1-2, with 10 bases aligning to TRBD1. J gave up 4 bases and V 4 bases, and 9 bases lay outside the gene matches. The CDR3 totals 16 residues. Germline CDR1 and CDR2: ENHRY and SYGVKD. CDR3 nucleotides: TGTGCCATCAGTGGTGACAGGGGGCCTCGGGGCTATGGCTACACCTTC. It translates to CAISGDRGPRGYGYTF.

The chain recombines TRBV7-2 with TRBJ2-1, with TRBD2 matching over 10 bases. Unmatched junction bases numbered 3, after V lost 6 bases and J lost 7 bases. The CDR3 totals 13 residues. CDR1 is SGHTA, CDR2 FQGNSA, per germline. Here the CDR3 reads CASRSGGGNEQFF. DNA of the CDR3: TGTGCCAGCAGGAGCGGGGGGGGGAATGAGCAGTTCTTC. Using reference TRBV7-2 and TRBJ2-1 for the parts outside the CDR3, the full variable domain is GAGVSQSPSNKVTEKGKDVELRCDPISGHTALYWYRQSLGQGLEFLIYFQGNSAPDKSGLPSDRFSAERTGGSVSTLTIQRTQQEDSAVYLCASRSGGGNEQFFGPGTRLTVL.

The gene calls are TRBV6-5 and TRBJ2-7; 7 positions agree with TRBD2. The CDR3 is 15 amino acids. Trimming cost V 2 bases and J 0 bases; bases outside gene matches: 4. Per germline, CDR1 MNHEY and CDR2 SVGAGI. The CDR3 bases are TGTGCCAGCAGTTACGCCAGCGGGGACTCCTACGAGCAGTACTTC. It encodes CASSYASGDSYEQYF.

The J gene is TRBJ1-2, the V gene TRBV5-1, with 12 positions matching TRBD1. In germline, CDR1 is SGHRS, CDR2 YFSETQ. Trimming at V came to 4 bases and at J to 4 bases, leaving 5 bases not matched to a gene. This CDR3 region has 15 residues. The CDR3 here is CASSLGQGAPYGYTF. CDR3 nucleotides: TGCGCCAGCAGCCTGGGACAGGGGGCCCCCTATGGCTACACCTTC.

The CDR3 sequence is CASSFDRLDQPQHF. The CDR3 region has the DNA TGTGCCAGCAGTTTTGACAGATTGGATCAGCCCCAGCATTTT. V usage is TRBV6-6 and J usage is TRBJ1-5; perhaps TRBD1 as D (5 bases). This CDR3 has 14 amino acids. Germline assignment: CDR1 MNHNY and CDR2 SVGAGI (reference sequence). V dropped 4 bases and J dropped 5 bases, with 12 bases sitting between them.

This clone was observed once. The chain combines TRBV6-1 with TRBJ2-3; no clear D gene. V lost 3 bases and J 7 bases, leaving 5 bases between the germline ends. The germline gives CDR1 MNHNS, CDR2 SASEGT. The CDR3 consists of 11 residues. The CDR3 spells CASSEGYTQYF. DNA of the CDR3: TGTGCCAGCAGTGAGGGGTATACGCAGTATTTT.

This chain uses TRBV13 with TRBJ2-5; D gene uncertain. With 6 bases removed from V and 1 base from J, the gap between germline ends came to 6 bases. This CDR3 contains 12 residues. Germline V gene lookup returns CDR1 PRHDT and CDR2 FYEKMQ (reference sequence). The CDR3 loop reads CASRGLQETQYF. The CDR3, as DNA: TGTGCCAGCAGGGGCCTCCAAGAGACCCAGTACTTC.

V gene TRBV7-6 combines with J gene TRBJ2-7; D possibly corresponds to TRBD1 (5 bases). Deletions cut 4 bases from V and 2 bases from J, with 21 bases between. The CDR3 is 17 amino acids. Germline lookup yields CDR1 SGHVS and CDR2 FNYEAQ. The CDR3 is CASSSVLQAGKAYEQYF. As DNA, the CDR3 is TGTGCCAGCAGCTCCGTCCTGCAAGCAGGGAAGGCCTACGAGCAGTACTTC.

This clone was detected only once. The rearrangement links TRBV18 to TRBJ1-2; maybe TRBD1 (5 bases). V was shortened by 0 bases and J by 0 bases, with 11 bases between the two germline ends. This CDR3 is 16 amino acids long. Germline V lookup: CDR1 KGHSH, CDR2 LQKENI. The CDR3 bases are TGTGCCAGCTCACCACCGAAGGGGCCAGCTAACTATGGCTACACCTTC. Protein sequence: CASSPPKGPANYGYTF.

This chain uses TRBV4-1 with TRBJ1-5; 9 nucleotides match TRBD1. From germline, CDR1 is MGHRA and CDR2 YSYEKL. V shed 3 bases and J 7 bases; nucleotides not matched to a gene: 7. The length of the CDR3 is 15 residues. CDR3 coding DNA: TGCGCCAGCAGCCACTCTGGGACAGGGAACCAGCCCCAGCATTTT. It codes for CASSHSGTGNQPQHF.

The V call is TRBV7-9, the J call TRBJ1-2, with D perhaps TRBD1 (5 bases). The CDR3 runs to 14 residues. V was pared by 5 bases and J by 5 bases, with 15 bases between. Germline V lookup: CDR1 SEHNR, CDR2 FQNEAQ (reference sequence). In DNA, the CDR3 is TGTGCCAGCAGCCTCAAAGGGGTTTCTTATGGCTACACCTTC. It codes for CASSLKGVSYGYTF.

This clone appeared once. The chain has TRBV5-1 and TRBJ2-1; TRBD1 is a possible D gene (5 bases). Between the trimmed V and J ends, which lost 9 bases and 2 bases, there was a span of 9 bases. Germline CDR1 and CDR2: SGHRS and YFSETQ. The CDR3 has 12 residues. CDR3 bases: TGCGCCACCCAGGGCCCCTACAATGAGCAGTTCTTC. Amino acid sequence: CATQGPYNEQFF.

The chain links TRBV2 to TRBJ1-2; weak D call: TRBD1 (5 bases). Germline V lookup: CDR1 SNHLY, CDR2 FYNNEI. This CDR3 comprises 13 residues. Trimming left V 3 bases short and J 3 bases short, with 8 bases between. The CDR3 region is CASSDIQDYGYTF. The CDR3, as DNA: TGTGCCAGCAGTGATATACAGGACTATGGCTACACCTTC.

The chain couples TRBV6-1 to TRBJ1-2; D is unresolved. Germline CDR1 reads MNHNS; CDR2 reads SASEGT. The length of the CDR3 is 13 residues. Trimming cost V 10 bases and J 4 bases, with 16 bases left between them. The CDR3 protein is CATSRRGGYGYTF. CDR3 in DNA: TGTGCCACCTCTCGGCGGGGAGGCTATGGCTACACCTTC.

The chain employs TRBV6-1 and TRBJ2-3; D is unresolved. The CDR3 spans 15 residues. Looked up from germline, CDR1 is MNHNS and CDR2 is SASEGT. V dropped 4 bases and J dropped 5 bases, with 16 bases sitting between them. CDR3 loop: CASSARPLSEDTQYF. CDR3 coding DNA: TGTGCCAGCAGTGCGAGGCCCCTTTCGGAAGATACGCAGTATTTT.

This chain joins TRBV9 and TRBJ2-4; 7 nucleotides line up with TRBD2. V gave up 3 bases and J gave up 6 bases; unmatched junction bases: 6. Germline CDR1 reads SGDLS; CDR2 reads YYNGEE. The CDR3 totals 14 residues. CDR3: CASSGGLELNIQYF. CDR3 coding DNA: TGTGCCAGCAGCGGCGGACTAGAATTAAACATTCAGTACTTC.

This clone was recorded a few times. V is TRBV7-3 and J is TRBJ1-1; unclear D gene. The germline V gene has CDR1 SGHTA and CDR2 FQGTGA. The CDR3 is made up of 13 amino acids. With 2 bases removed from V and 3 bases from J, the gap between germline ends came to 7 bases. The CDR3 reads CASSLATYTEAFF. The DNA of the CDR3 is TGTGCCAGCAGCTTAGCCACTTACACTGAAGCTTTCTTT.

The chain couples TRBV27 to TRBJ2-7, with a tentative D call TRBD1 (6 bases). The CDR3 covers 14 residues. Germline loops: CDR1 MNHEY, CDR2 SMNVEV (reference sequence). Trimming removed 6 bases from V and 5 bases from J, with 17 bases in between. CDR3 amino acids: CASSLQGPGNEQYF. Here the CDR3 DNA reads TGTGCCAGCAGCTTACAGGGTCCCGGGAACGAGCAGTACTTC.

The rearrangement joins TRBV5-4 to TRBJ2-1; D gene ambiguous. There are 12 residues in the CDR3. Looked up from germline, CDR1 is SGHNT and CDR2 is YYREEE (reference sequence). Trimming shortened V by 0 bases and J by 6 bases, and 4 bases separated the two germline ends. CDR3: CASSLVSNEQFF. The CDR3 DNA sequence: TGTGCCAGCAGCTTGGTATCCAATGAGCAGTTCTTC.

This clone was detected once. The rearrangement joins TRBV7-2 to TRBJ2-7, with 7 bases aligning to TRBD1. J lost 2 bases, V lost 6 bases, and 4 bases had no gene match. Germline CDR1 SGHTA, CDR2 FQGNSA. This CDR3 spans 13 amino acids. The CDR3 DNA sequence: TGTGCCAGCAGACCGACAGGGACCTACGAGCAGTACTTC. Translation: CASRPTGTYEQYF.

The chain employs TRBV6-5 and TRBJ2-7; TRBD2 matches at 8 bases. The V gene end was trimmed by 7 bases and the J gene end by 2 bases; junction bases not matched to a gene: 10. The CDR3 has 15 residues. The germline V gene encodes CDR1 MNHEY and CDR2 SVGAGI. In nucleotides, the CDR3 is TGTGCCAGCATCGACAGGTCGGGAGGGACCTACGAGCAGTACTTC. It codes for CASIDRSGGTYEQYF.

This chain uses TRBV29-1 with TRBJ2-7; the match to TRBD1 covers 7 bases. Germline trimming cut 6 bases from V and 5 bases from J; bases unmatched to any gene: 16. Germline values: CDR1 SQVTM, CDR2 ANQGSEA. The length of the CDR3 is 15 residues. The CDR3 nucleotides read TGCAGCGTCACCACATCACAGGGGCTCCACAACGAGCAGTACTTC. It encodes CSVTTSQGLHNEQYF.

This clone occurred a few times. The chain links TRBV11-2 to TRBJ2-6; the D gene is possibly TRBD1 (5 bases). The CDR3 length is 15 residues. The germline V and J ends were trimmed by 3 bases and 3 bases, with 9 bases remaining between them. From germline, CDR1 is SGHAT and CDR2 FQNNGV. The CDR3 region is CASSLATVGANVLTF. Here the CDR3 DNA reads TGTGCCAGCAGCTTGGCGACAGTTGGGGCCAACGTCCTGACTTTC.

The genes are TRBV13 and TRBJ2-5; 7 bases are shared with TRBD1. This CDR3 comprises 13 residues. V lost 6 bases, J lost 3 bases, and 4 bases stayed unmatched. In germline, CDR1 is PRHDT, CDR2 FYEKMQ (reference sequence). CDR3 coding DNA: TGTGCCAGCAGTTGGGGACAGAAAGAGACCCAGTACTTC. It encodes CASSWGQKETQYF.

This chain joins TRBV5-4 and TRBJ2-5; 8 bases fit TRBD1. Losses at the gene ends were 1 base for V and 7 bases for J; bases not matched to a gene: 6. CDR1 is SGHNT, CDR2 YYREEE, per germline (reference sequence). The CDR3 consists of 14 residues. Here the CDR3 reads CASSLLDDRGTQYF. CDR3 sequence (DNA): TGTGCCAGCAGCTTGCTGGACGACAGGGGGACCCAGTACTTC. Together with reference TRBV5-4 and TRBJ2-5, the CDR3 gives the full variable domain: ETGVTQSPTHLIKTRGQQVTLRCSSQSGHNTVSWYQQALGQGPQFIFQYYREEENGRGNFPPRFSGLQFPNYSSELNVNALELDDSALYLCASSLLDDRGTQYFGPGTRLLVL.

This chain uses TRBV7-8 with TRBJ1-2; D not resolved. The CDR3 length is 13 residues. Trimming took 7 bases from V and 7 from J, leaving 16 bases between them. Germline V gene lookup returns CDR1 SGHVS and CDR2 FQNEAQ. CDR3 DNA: TGTGCCAGCAAGCCGGTAGGGTTTTCTGGCTACACCTTC. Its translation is CASKPVGFSGYTF.

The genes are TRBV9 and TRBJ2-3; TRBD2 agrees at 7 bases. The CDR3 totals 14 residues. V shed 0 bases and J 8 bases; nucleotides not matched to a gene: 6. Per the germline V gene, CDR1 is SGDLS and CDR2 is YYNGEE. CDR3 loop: CASSVAGGDGTQYF. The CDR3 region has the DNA TGTGCCAGCAGCGTAGCTGGGGGGGATGGTACGCAGTATTTT.

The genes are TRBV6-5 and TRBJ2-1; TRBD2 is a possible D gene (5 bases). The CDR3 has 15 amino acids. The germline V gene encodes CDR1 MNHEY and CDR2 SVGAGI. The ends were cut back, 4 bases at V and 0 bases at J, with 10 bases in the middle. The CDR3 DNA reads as TGTGCCAGCAGTTCCCCGGGGAGCTCCTACAATGAGCAGTTCTTC. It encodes CASSSPGSSYNEQFF.

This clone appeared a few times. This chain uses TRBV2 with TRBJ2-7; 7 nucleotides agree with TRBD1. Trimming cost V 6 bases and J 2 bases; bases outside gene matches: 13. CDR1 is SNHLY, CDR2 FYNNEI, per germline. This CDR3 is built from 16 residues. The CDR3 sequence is CASRVTGAGIAYEQYF. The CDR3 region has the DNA TGTGCCAGCAGAGTCACAGGGGCTGGAATAGCCTACGAGCAGTACTTC.

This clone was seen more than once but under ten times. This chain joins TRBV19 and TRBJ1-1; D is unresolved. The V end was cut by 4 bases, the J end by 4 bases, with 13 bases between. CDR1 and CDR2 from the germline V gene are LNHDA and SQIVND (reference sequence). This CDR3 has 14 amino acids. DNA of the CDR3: TGTGCCAGTAGTACCCCATTCGAGAGCACTGAAGCTTTCTTT. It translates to CASSTPFESTEAFF. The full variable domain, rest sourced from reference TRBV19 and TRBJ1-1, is DGGITQSPKYLFRKEGQNVTLSCEQNLNHDAMYWYRQDPGQGLRLIYYSQIVNDFQKGDIAEGYSVSREKKESFPLTVTSAQKNPTAFYLCASSTPFESTEAFFGQGTRLTVV.